Listed here are 24 T cell receptor beta chains from one sample, sequenced in a study of T cells in Graves' hyperthyroidism and ophthalmopathy. TCR beta CDR3 sequences were amplified from RNA transcripts. The primer set for the first-round RT-PCR of the TCR CDR3 was HTBI. One entry per CDR3 protein, called by TCRdb with MiXCR from the multiplex PCR reads. The sample has 550,000 to 650,000 distinct CDR3 sequences; 13% to 15% are singletons. Specimen: blood. These receptors were collected from a woman in her 40s with Graves' hyperthyroidism.

Comments on this clonotype: A much larger clonotype is one base distant, so this may be a read error. The CDR3 spells CASSYRSLSYTSYNEQLF. The CDR3 coding sequence is TGTGCCAGCAGTTATCGGTCCCTTTCTTACACCTCCTACAATGAGCAGCTCTTC. This chain links TRBV6-2 or TRBV6-3 with TRBJ2-1; no firm D call. Germline assignment: CDR1 MNHEY and CDR2 SVGEGT. This CDR3 is 18 amino acids long.

This clonotype was seen at least ten times. The V and J genes are TRBV30 and TRBJ1-1; the D gene is possibly TRBD1 (6 bases). The CDR3 spans 15 residues. The V and J ends lost 0 bases and 1 base respectively, with 12 bases between them. In germline, CDR1 is GTSNPN, CDR2 SVGIG (reference sequence). CDR3 sequence reads: CAWSVPQGWNTEAFF. The DNA for the CDR3 is TGTGCCTGGAGTGTACCCCAGGGGTGGAACACTGAAGCTTTCTTT.

The chain uses TRBV20-1 and TRBJ2-2; 10 nucleotides agree with TRBD2. Germline V gene sequence: CDR1 DFQATT, CDR2 SNEGSKA (reference sequence). The junction had 4 bases not matched to a gene; V was cut back by 0 bases and J by 0 bases. This CDR3 comprises 17 residues. In DNA form, the CDR3 reads TGCAGTGCTAGAGACGGGACTAGCGCCCCGAACACCGGGGAGCTGTTTTTT. Protein: CSARDGTSAPNTGELFF.

This chain uses TRBV29-1 with TRBJ2-5; 10 nucleotides align to TRBD1. This CDR3 spans 17 amino acids. Trimming cost V 1 base and J 5 bases; bases outside gene matches: 13. Per the germline V gene, CDR1 is SQVTM and CDR2 is ANQGSEA. CDR3 sequence: CSVEVSPTGGAGETQYF. Here the CDR3 DNA reads TGCAGCGTTGAAGTTTCACCGACAGGGGGCGCGGGGGAGACCCAGTACTTC.

This clonotype was seen ten or more times. The chain joins TRBV18 to TRBJ2-5, with a possible D match to TRBD1 (5 bases). Germline V gene lookup returns CDR1 KGHSH and CDR2 LQKENI. V lost 3 bases and J 2 bases, leaving 13 bases between the germline ends. The CDR3 contains 15 residues. The CDR3 bases are TGTGCCAGCTCACCCCTACAGGACCCACAAGAGACCCAGTACTTC. This encodes CASSPLQDPQETQYF.

This clonotype was picked up many times. This chain uses TRBV6-2 or TRBV6-3 with TRBJ1-1; D remains unclear. The CDR3 extends over 15 amino acids. Germline CDR1 MNHEY, CDR2 SVGEGT. The V end lost 5 bases, the J end lost 6 bases, and 19 bases lay between the germline ends. This CDR3 reads CASSGRERVWSEAFF. Here the CDR3 DNA reads TGTGCCAGCAGTGGCCGGGAAAGGGTATGGTCTGAAGCTTTCTTT.

V usage is TRBV5-1 and J usage is TRBJ2-7, with 8 bases aligning to TRBD1. Germline V gene sequence: CDR1 SGHRS, CDR2 YFSETQ. Trimming removed 3 bases from V and 6 bases from J; junction bases left unmatched: 8. There are 14 residues in the CDR3. CDR3 bases: TGCGCCAGCAGCTATGGACAGGGATTTGGCGAGCAGTACTTC. Translating it yields CASSYGQGFGEQYF.

This clonotype was counted ten times or more. The chain links TRBV18 to TRBJ2-2, with D unclear. This CDR3 spans 15 amino acids. V lost 5 bases and J 6 bases, leaving 16 bases between the germline ends. Germline V lookup: CDR1 KGHSH, CDR2 LQKENI. CDR3 coding DNA: TGTGCCAGCTCATTTCAGGATCCGAGGTCCGGGGAGCTGTTTTTT. It encodes CASSFQDPRSGELFF.

This clonotype was recorded at least ten times. The chain links TRBV6-1 to TRBJ1-2; D call uncertain. V was cut by 7 bases and J by 2 bases, with 17 bases left in between. The CDR3 is 15 residues long. From germline, CDR1 is MNHNS and CDR2 SASEGT. This CDR3 is CASTMTNDGNYGYTF. CDR3 bases: TGTGCCAGCACCATGACGAATGACGGGAACTATGGCTACACCTTC.

This clonotype was detected many times. The chain combines TRBV28 with TRBJ2-7; 11 bases line up with TRBD2. From germline, CDR1 is MDHEN and CDR2 SYDVKM. Trimming removed 3 bases from V and 1 base from J; junction bases left unmatched: 5. This CDR3 is 16 amino acids long. CDR3 amino acids: CASSFSPSGGSYEQYF. For the CDR3, the DNA is TGTGCCAGCAGTTTCTCTCCTAGCGGGGGGTCCTACGAGCAGTACTTC. Supplemented by reference TRBV28 and TRBJ2-7, the full variable domain reads DVKVTQSSRYLVKRTGEKVFLECVQDMDHENMFWYRQDPGLGLRLIYFSYDVKMKEKGDIPEGYSVSREKKERFSLILESASTNQTSMYLCASSFSPSGGSYEQYFGPGTRLTVT.

This clonotype was observed at least ten times. The chain combines TRBV6-2 or TRBV6-3 with TRBJ1-1, with D tentatively TRBD1 (6 bases). Germline lookup yields CDR1 MNHEY and CDR2 SVGEGT. The CDR3 consists of 15 residues. Trimming cost V 5 bases and J 0 bases, with 13 bases left between them. The CDR3, as DNA: TGTGCCAGCAGTACTAGACAGGAGATGAACACTGAAGCTTTCTTT. Protein: CASSTRQEMNTEAFF.

This clonotype was detected many times. This chain links TRBV7-2 with TRBJ2-3; TRBD1 matches at 8 bases. The germline gives CDR1 SGHTA, CDR2 FQGNSA. The trim removed 5 bases at V and 1 base at J, leaving 11 bases unmatched. The CDR3 consists of 17 residues. The DNA for the CDR3 is TGTGCCAGCAGCCTGAGGCAGGGACAGGACCGCACAGATACGCAGTATTTT. This translates into CASSLRQGQDRTDTQYF.

There are many counts of this clonotype. This rearrangement joins TRBV7-9 to TRBJ2-1, with a weak D call TRBD2 (6 bases). Trimming left V 3 bases short and J 8 bases short, with 11 bases between. The CDR3 has 13 amino acids. The germline V gene has CDR1 SEHNR and CDR2 FQNEAQ (reference sequence). The chain's CDR3 is CASSFWRGDEQFF. The CDR3 DNA reads as TGTGCCAGCAGCTTCTGGAGGGGAGATGAGCAGTTCTTC.

This chain links TRBV5-6 with TRBJ2-1; no firm D call. The CDR3 sequence is 13 residues long. Trimming left V 1 base short and J 4 bases short, with 6 bases between. In germline, CDR1 is SGHDT, CDR2 YYEEEE. CDR3 sequence reads: CASSLYLYNEQFF. CDR3 nucleotide sequence: TGTGCCAGCAGCTTGTACCTGTACAATGAGCAGTTCTTC.

This clonotype was picked up many times. The chain couples TRBV5-5 to TRBJ1-2; TRBD1 might be the D (6 bases). Germline values: CDR1 SGHKS, CDR2 YYEKEE (reference sequence). There are 14 residues in the CDR3. Trimming took off 0 bases at V and 7 bases at J, with 13 bases between the two ends. The CDR3 here is CASSLEAGASGYTF. CDR3 coding DNA: TGTGCCAGCAGCTTGGAGGCAGGGGCGAGTGGCTACACCTTC.

This clonotype has a count of ten or more. The chain carries TRBV7-2 and TRBJ2-7; D call uncertain. V dropped 2 bases and J dropped 2 bases, with 13 bases sitting between them. Germline V CDR1 and CDR2: SGHTA, FQGNSA. CDR3 length: 15 residues. The CDR3 coding sequence is TGTGCCAGCAGCTTATTCCCGGGCGAAGCCTACGAGCAGTACTTC. Protein sequence: CASSLFPGEAYEQYF.

In its sample, this clonotype was seen many times. The chain uses TRBV5-6 and TRBJ1-2; the match to TRBD1 covers 12 bases. Germline loops: CDR1 SGHDT, CDR2 YYEEEE. J gave up 9 bases and V 1 base, and 7 bases lay outside the gene matches. There are 15 residues in the CDR3. The CDR3 DNA is TGTGCCAGCAGCTTGTTCATGGGACAGGGGGCGAGCTACACCTTC. Translated: CASSLFMGQGASYTF. Supplemented by reference TRBV5-6 and TRBJ1-2, the full variable domain reads DAGVTQSPTHLIKTRGQQVTLRCSPKSGHDTVSWYQQALGQGPQFIFQYYEEEERQRGNFPDRFSGHQFPNYSSELNVNALLLGDSALYLCASSLFMGQGASYTFGSGTRLTVV.

This clonotype occurred many times. The chain carries TRBV7-2 and TRBJ2-1; the D is unclear. CDR3 length: 12 amino acids. Germline lookup yields CDR1 SGHTA and CDR2 FQGNSA. The ends were cut back, 4 bases at V and 9 bases at J, with 10 bases in the middle. As DNA, the CDR3 is TGTGCCAGCAGCTCCCCCCCGGCTGAGCAGTTCTTC. This sequence encodes CASSSPPAEQFF.

The CDR3: CASSPRSGQASYGYTF. CDR3 bases: TGTGCCAGCAGTCCTCGTTCGGGACAGGCAAGCTATGGCTACACCTTC. This chain connects TRBV28 to TRBJ1-2; TRBD1 matches at 8 bases. J was trimmed by 4 bases and V by 5 bases; bases with no gene match: 12. The CDR3 sequence is 16 residues long. Germline V gene lookup returns CDR1 MDHEN and CDR2 SYDVKM.

At least ten counts were recorded for this clonotype. The chain combines TRBV2 with TRBJ1-1, with 7 positions matching TRBD1. V trimming: 3 bases; J trimming: 3 bases; junction bases outside the gene matches: 4. CDR3 length equals 14 residues. Germline CDR1 is SNHLY and CDR2 is FYNNEI. CDR3 sequence reads: CASSDPTGYTEAFF. DNA for the CDR3: TGTGCCAGCAGTGATCCGACAGGGTACACTGAAGCTTTCTTT.

This clonotype was seen many times. This rearrangement joins TRBV27 to TRBJ1-5; 10 bases align to TRBD1. The CDR3 sequence is 15 residues long. CDR1 is MNHEY, CDR2 SMNVEV, per germline (reference sequence). The trim removed 5 bases at V and 2 bases at J, leaving 3 bases unmatched. The CDR3 DNA follows: TGTGCCAGCAGTCCCGGGACAGGGGGCAATCAGCCCCAGCATTTT. It translates to CASSPGTGGNQPQHF.

Many counts were recorded for this clonotype. The J gene is TRBJ2-1, the V gene TRBV20-1; no reliable D call. The germline CDR1 and CDR2 sequences are DFQATT and SNEGSKA (reference sequence). V dropped 3 bases and J dropped 5 bases, with 8 bases sitting between them. The CDR3 covers 12 residues. The CDR3 reads CSASPDHNEQFF. The CDR3 DNA reads as TGCAGTGCTAGCCCCGACCACAATGAGCAGTTCTTC.

This chain links TRBV5-1 with TRBJ2-3, with 13 positions matching TRBD2. The CDR3 runs to 18 residues. The V gene's germline CDR1 is SGHRS and CDR2 YFSETQ. Trimming cost V 7 bases and J 0 bases; bases outside gene matches: 11. CDR3 amino acids: CASSFPGLAGSSTDTQYF. The CDR3 nucleotides are TGCGCCAGCTCGTTCCCGGGACTAGCGGGGTCAAGCACAGATACGCAGTATTTT.

This clonotype came up a few times. The rearrangement uses TRBV6-2 or TRBV6-3 and TRBJ2-7; the D gene could be TRBD1 or TRBD2 (5 bases each). V was pared by 2 bases and J by 3 bases, with 14 bases between. The CDR3 spans 15 residues. Germline-derived CDR1 and CDR2 are MNHEY and SVGEGT. The CDR3 DNA reads TGTGCCAGCAGTTACAGGGGTCTGGGGGACTACGAGCAGTACTTC. This gives the protein CASSYRGLGDYEQYF.